This is a list of T cell receptor beta chains from one sample in a study of blood T cell repertoires in COVID-19. Measured with immunoSEQ multiplex PCR; TCRdb has only the in-frame clones, and not every one. The repertoire holds about 160,000 clones, approximately 80% seen once, with roughly 7% in the top ten. Sequencing was done on a sample of peripheral blood. These receptor sequences come from a middle-aged woman with COVID-19, enrolled during active disease. CDR3s include the opening cysteine and the closing phenylalanine or tryptophan. D genes are given only for firm matches. A clone size is listed for some rows: how often the clone was seen (once, few, many), or a class if it is expanded.

D gene	CDR3 length	clone size	V gene	J gene	CDR3 protein	CDR3 DNA
.	16	.	TRBV7-8	TRBJ2-1	CASRKIPWSLYNEQFF	TGTGCCAGCAGAAAAATACCCTGGAGTTTGTATAATGAGCAGTTCTTC
.	15	.	TRBV6-5	TRBJ2-1	CASRRGGGGGQEQFF	TGTGCCAGCAGAAGGGGGGGAGGTGGGGGACAAGAGCAGTTCTTC
.	13	.	TRBV27	TRBJ1-2	CASSSRGGYGYTF	TGTGCCAGCAGCTCCCGGGGGGGCTATGGCTACACCTTC
.	11	many	TRBV3-1/TRBV3-2	TRBJ1-1	CASSRGTATFF	TGTGCCAGCAGCAGGGGCACGGCAACTTTCTTT
TRBD1	13	.	TRBV5-1	TRBJ1-2	CASSPDRVEGYTF	TGCGCCAGCAGCCCGGACAGGGTAGAGGGCTACACCTTC
TRBD2	16	.	TRBV7-6	TRBJ2-3	CASSPEGGGLQDTQYF	TGTGCCAGCAGCCCAGAGGGCGGGGGGTTGCAAGATACGCAGTATTTT
.	15	.	TRBV9	TRBJ2-1	CASSVGSGSYNEQFF	TGTGCCAGCAGCGTAGGGAGCGGCTCCTACAATGAGCAGTTCTTC
TRBD2	14	.	TRBV6-5	TRBJ2-1	CASSQHSGRNEQFF	TGTGCCAGCAGCCAGCACAGCGGGAGAAATGAGCAGTTCTTC
TRBD2	15	.	TRBV29-1	TRBJ2-3	CSTSRVGLGTDTQYF	TGCAGCACGAGTAGGGTTGGACTAGGAACAGATACGCAGTATTTT
.	15	once	TRBV9	TRBJ1-4	CASSVEEARNEKLFF	TGTGCCAGCAGCGTAGAGGAGGCCCGTAATGAAAAACTGTTTTTT
TRBD2	18	.	TRBV2	TRBJ2-5	CASSETSETSGGEETQYF	TGTGCCAGCAGTGAAACAAGTGAGACTAGCGGGGGAGAAGAGACCCAGTACTTC